Listed below are T cell receptor beta chains from one sample, sequenced in a study of blood T cell repertoires in COVID-19. Profiling relied on immunoSEQ multiplex PCR, and the TCRdb table lists in-frame clones only, not all of them. This sample has about 200,000 clones, with roughly four fifths found just once. Sequencing used PBMCs or T cells enriched from blood (not recorded which). Every receptor here comes from a man in his forties who had recovered from COVID-19. Both conserved end residues are part of each CDR3. D genes are given only for firm matches. Expanded clones are given a class, and other clones once, few, many or no size at all.

V	length	size	J	D	DNA	CDR3
TRBV29-1	14	.	TRBJ1-2	TRBD1	TGCAGCGTTGAAGATCAGTCACAGGGGGCCGGCTACACCTTC	CSVEDQSQGAGYTF
TRBV2	13	.	TRBJ1-2	.	TGTGCCAGCAGGGTAGATACGGGTCCAGGCTACACCTTC	CASRVDTGPGYTF
TRBV3-1/TRBV3-2	16	.	TRBJ1-4	TRBD1	TGTGCCAGCAGCCAAGTAGCAGGGGGTATGGCTGAAAAACTGTTTTTT	CASSQVAGGMAEKLFF
TRBV7-9	12	few	TRBJ2-7	.	TGTGCCAGCGAGGCAGACTCCTACGAGCAGTACTTC	CASEADSYEQYF
TRBV4-2	16	.	TRBJ2-4	TRBD1	TGTGCCAGCAGCCTAAAGCAGGGGGATGGCAAAAACATTCAGTACTTC	CASSLKQGDGKNIQYF
TRBV30	13	.	TRBJ1-5	TRBD1	TGTGCCTGGAACAGGGGAGGCAATCAGCCCCAGCATTTT	CAWNRGGNQPQHF
TRBV27	14	.	TRBJ1-5	TRBD1	TGTGCCAGCAGTTCAGCAGGGACAGGGGGACCCCAGCATTTT	CASSSAGTGGPQHF
TRBV14	12	.	TRBJ1-2	.	TGTGCCAGCAGCGCAGGGGTCTATGGCTACACCTTC	CASSAGVYGYTF
TRBV5-4	13	.	TRBJ2-7	TRBD1	TGTGCCAGCAGCTCAGGGGGCTGGGACGAGCAGTACTTC	CASSSGGWDEQYF
TRBV3-1/TRBV3-2	16	.	TRBJ1-1	.	TGTGCCAGCAGCCAAGAGGAACTAAGGGGAACGCAAGAAGCTTTCTTT	CASSQEELRGTQEAFF
TRBV5-4	16	.	TRBJ2-2	TRBD2	TGTGCCAGCAGGCCGGGACTAGCGGGGAACACCGGGGAGCTGTTTTTT	CASRPGLAGNTGELFF
TRBV21-1	15	.	TRBJ1-1	.	TGTGCCAGCAGCAGACGGACAGGGCCGAACACTGAAGCTTTCTTT	CASSRRTGPNTEAFF
TRBV5-4	14	few	TRBJ1-2	.	TGTGCCAGCAGCTTGGCCGGGAGCCGCTATGGCTACACCTTC	CASSLAGSRYGYTF
TRBV28	15	.	TRBJ2-3	.	TGTGCCAGCAGTCACAGAGGCGGGGGCACAGATACGCAGTATTTT	CASSHRGGGTDTQYF
TRBV28	16	.	TRBJ1-6	TRBD1	TGTGCCAGCAGGGGCGAATCGGACAGGGCTAATTCACCCCTCCACTTT	CASRGESDRANSPLHF
TRBV3-1/TRBV3-2	14	.	TRBJ2-7	.	TGTGCCAGCAGCCAAGTACCGGGGGTCTACGAGCAGTACTTC	CASSQVPGVYEQYF
TRBV5-4	15	.	TRBJ1-1	.	TGTGCCAGCAGCCCGGCGGGGGCATCGAACACTGAAGCTTTCTTT	CASSPAGASNTEAFF
TRBV7-2	13	few	TRBJ2-7	TRBD1	TGTGCCAGCAGCGGACAGGGAATTTACGAGCAGTACTTC	CASSGQGIYEQYF
TRBV7-3	13	.	TRBJ2-7	.	TGTGCCAGCAGCTTAAATCCAGGGCGCGAGCAGTACTTC	CASSLNPGREQYF
TRBV6-5	13	.	TRBJ2-7	.	TGTGCCAGCAGCCAGGATCCCCCCCACGAGCAGTACTTC	CASSQDPPHEQYF
TRBV27	15	many	TRBJ1-5	.	TGTGCCAGCAGACCCCGGGACATAGGCAATCAGCCCCAGCATTTT	CASRPRDIGNQPQHF
TRBV14	13	.	TRBJ2-1	.	TGTGCCAGCAGCCAACAGGGGTATACTGAGCAGTTCTTC	CASSQQGYTEQFF
TRBV23-1	13	.	TRBJ2-1	TRBD2	TGCGTTGACGGTAGCGGGACTGGTATTGAGCAGTTCTTC	CVDGSGTGIEQFF
TRBV9	11	.	TRBJ2-1	.	TGTGCCAGCAGCTATTACAATGAGCAGTTCTTC	CASSYYNEQFF
TRBV9	13	.	TRBJ1-2	.	TGTGCCAGCAGCAAGACAGTTTCTGGTGGCTACACCTTC	CASSKTVSGGYTF
TRBV19	17	.	TRBJ1-1	TRBD1	TGTGCCAGTAGTCCGAGGCCCGGGACAGGGGCGAACACTGAAGCTTTCTTT	CASSPRPGTGANTEAFF
TRBV3-1/TRBV3-2	16	.	TRBJ2-5	TRBD2	TGTGCCAGCAGCCCGACTAGCGGGGGGGCCGGGGAGACCCAGTACTTC	CASSPTSGGAGETQYF
TRBV4-1	17	.	TRBJ2-4	.	TGCGCCAGCACCTCTAGCCGCCGGGGCAGGGGGGAAAACATTCAGTACTTC	CASTSSRRGRGENIQYF
TRBV19	15	.	TRBJ1-2	.	TGTGCCAGTAGTGTGTTGGCAACAGCCAACTATGGCTACACCTTC	CASSVLATANYGYTF
TRBV23-1	17	once	TRBJ2-7	TRBD2	TGCGCCAGCAGTCATGGGAGGGGTGACAGAAAACCCTACGAGCAGTACTTC	CASSHGRGDRKPYEQYF
TRBV7-9	12	.	TRBJ1-3	TRBD1	TGTGCCAGCAGCCTAGGGGGCGACACCATATATTTT	CASSLGGDTIYF
TRBV30	14	.	TRBJ2-6	.	TGTGCCTGGAGCGCAGGGGCCGGGGCCAACGTCCTGACTTTC	CAWSAGAGANVLTF
TRBV9	15	.	TRBJ2-1	TRBD2	TGTGCCAGCAGCTCTCGACTAGCGGCTTACAATGAGCAGTTCTTC	CASSSRLAAYNEQFF
TRBV7-2	14	.	TRBJ2-7	.	TGTGCCAGCAGCCCCAACACAGGGAGCTACGAGCAGTACTTC	CASSPNTGSYEQYF
TRBV7-3	14	.	TRBJ2-5	.	TGTGCCAGCAGCCTTACAGCCCAGGAAGAGACCCAGTACTTC	CASSLTAQEETQYF
TRBV29-1	12	.	TRBJ2-7	.	TGCAGCGTCGTCCCGACAGCATACGAGCAGTACTTC	CSVVPTAYEQYF
TRBV7-9	14	.	TRBJ1-5	TRBD1	TGTGCCAGCAGCTTAAACAGGGGGGATCAGCCCCAGCATTTT	CASSLNRGDQPQHF
TRBV7-8	15	.	TRBJ2-1	TRBD2	TGTGCCAGCAGCTCTAGCGGGGAAATCTACAATGAGCAGTTCTTC	CASSSSGEIYNEQFF
TRBV6-2/TRBV6-3	14	.	TRBJ1-5	.	TGTGCCAGCAGTTATTTGGGCGGGAATCAGCCCCAGCATTTT	CASSYLGGNQPQHF
TRBV29-1	12	.	TRBJ1-1	.	TGCAGCGTTGACAGGGATGGGACTGAAGCTTTCTTT	CSVDRDGTEAFF
TRBV5-1	14	.	TRBJ1-1	.	TGCGCCAGCGGCCAGGAGGGAGTGGCTACTGAAGCTTTCTTT	CASGQEGVATEAFF
TRBV5-1	14	.	TRBJ2-5	.	TGCGCCAGCAGCTTCCGACAGGCATGGGAGACCCAGTACTTC	CASSFRQAWETQYF
TRBV2	13	.	TRBJ2-1	.	TGTGCCAGCAGTCTCGAGCTTAACAATGAGCAGTTCTTC	CASSLELNNEQFF
TRBV6-5	14	few	TRBJ1-2	TRBD1	TGTGCCAGCAGTTACGGGGGACAGCCCTATGGCTACACCTTC	CASSYGGQPYGYTF
TRBV30	14	.	TRBJ1-6	.	TGTGCCTGGAGTGTACGAGGGAGTGGTTCACCCCTCCACTTT	CAWSVRGSGSPLHF
TRBV5-1	13	.	TRBJ1-2	.	TGCGCCAGCAGTTCCAGGGCAAGCTATGGCTACACCTTC	CASSSRASYGYTF
TRBV7-3	15	.	TRBJ1-1	.	TGTGCCAGCAGCCCGAGCGGGACCCCAAACACTGAAGCTTTCTTT	CASSPSGTPNTEAFF
TRBV18	13	.	TRBJ2-7	.	TGTGCCAGCTCACGGACAGCCACCTACGAGCAGTACTTC	CASSRTATYEQYF
TRBV28	16	.	TRBJ2-7	.	TGTGCCAGCAGTCCCGATTCCGACAGACACCGAGACGAGCAGTACTTC	CASSPDSDRHRDEQYF
TRBV4-1	17	few	TRBJ2-2	TRBD2	TGCGCCAGCAGCCAAGTGGATATGGGACTAGCGTCCGGGGAGCTGTTTTTT	CASSQVDMGLASGELFF
TRBV11-2	14	.	TRBJ2-3	.	TGTGCCAGCAGCTCATCTGCTACCACAGATACGCAGTATTTT	CASSSSATTDTQYF
TRBV7-9	14	few	TRBJ2-1	TRBD1	TGTGCCAGCAAAAACAGGGGGCAGGACAATGAGCAGTTCTTC	CASKNRGQDNEQFF
TRBV9	14	.	TRBJ2-1	TRBD1	TGTGCCAGCAGCGTAGGGACAGGGGTGTATGAGCAGTTCTTC	CASSVGTGVYEQFF
TRBV5-4	13	few	TRBJ1-4	.	TGTGCCAGCAAGGCAGGGGTTAATGAAAAACTGTTTTTT	CASKAGVNEKLFF